This TCR beta chain comes out of a study of T-cell memory formation after mild COVID-19 (TCRdb year 2021). Turning to the overall study: TCR sequence clusters from the two donors were found to be largely donor specific. In two donors, T-cell clones that expanded and contracted after mild COVID-19 were followed by sequencing TCRalpha and TCRbeta repertoires longitudinally. The cohort comprised two young, previously healthy adult volunteers, one female and one male.

This clonotype has just a few counts. Its recognized antigen is unknown. No base qualities exist here, and no much larger clone lies one base off it. The reads were generated on an Illumina NovaSeq 6000. Using 5'RACE with constant-segment primers, TCRalpha and TCRbeta cDNA libraries were constructed, with sample barcodes and unique molecular identifiers added in the process. Trizol reagent was used to extract RNA from every sample. Libraries were amplified in two PCR steps, with a second sample barcode and Illumina TruSeq adapters added in the second step. Sequencing of the libraries was done on an Illumina NovaSeq, producing 2 x 150 bp paired-end reads. In the authors' own workflow: With migec v1.2.7, reads were demultiplexed and then collapsed into UMI-guided consensus sequences. Using mixcr v2.1.11, UMI consensuses were aligned to TRA and TRB V and J templates and then assembled into clonotypes. Clonotypes were classified as expanded or contracted when called significant by both edgeR and NoisET, with noise models trained on biological replicates. For edgeR calls, the cutoffs were a false discovery rate-adjusted p below 0.01 and a log2 fold-change threshold of 1. As an exploratory analysis of dynamics, PCA with hierarchical clustering was applied to max-normalized trajectories of the 1000 most abundant clonotypes. Each responding clone was given a CD4 or CD8 phenotype based on the CD4+ and CD8+ repertoires, which had been sequenced separately. The public reads were reanalyzed by TCRdb: fastp trimming at Q25, MiXCR alignment, in-frame beta chains only. Each entry merges the rows of one CDR3 protein and shows their most common DNA and genes. TCRdb's processing, not the authors' own work, is the source of the V and J calls. The sample table holds 150,000 to 200,000 distinct CDR3 sequences, of which approximately 15% were seen once. The ten largest make up approximately 14% of the sample.

Inclusive of the bounding cysteine and phenylalanine, the CDR3 is 15 residues long. Solely the CDR3 DNA is kept, with 45 bases framed from the first base. Reading the germline V gene gives CDR1 KGHDR and CDR2 SFDVKD. V drops 3 bases and J drops 4 bases, leaving 14 bases in between. PBMCs were isolated by Ficoll-Paque density gradient centrifugation. What the work shows at the level of the full study, not this receptor alone: Some responding clones were found in pre-infection memory, which suggests that pre-existing cross-reactive memory T cells took part in the SARS-CoV-2 response. The study covered only a couple of mild cases, and larger cohorts including severe cases with pre-infection samples were considered necessary. Contracting CD4+ clones appeared mostly in the CM and EM memory subsets, whereas CD8+ clones were enriched in EMRA. Clones that contracted from day 15 to 85 showed balanced CD4/CD8 phenotypes, whereas a second wave of clones that expanded from day 15 to 37 leaned towards CD4+. SARS-CoV-2 specificity was not confirmed for the second-wave clones peaking on day 37.

This clonotype originated in an adult woman who had mild COVID-19 (a few samples of this study predate the infection). The sample titles of this study are shuffled in the database, so cell type and time point are left out; the donor was told from shared clones. Sequenced sample: PBMCs or a T cell subset sorted from them (not recorded which). Recombination linked TRBV24-1 to TRBJ1-2, with TRBD1 as a weak D call on 5 bases. The bases are TGTGCCACCAGTGATGGGGGACTCCGGTCCTATGGCTACACCTTC. This translates into CATSDGGLRSYGYTF.